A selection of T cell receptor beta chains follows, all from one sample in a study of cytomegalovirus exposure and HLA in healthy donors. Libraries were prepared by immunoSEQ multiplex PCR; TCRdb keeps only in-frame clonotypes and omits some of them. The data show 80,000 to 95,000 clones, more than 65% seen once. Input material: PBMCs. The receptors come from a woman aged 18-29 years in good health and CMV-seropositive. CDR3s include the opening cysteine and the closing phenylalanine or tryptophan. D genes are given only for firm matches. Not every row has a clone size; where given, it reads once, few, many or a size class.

cdr3_aa: CASSLVAGDIQGQFF
cdr3_nt: TGCGCCAGCAGCTTGGTTGCGGGGGACATCCAAGGGCAGTTCTTC
d_call: -
j_call: TRBJ2-1
v_call: TRBV5-1
clone_size: -

cdr3_aa: CASSQALGLTLATEAFF
cdr3_nt: TGCGCCAGCAGCCAAGCTCTCGGACTCACCCTGGCCACTGAAGCTTTCTTT
d_call: -
j_call: TRBJ1-1
v_call: TRBV4-1
clone_size: -

cdr3_aa: CASSSLTGGPLNEQFF
cdr3_nt: TGTGCCAGCAGCTCCCTTACTGGAGGGCCCCTGAATGAGCAGTTCTTC
d_call: -
j_call: TRBJ2-1
v_call: TRBV11-2
clone_size: many

cdr3_aa: CAISPRAGAVDTQYF
cdr3_nt: TGTGCCATCAGTCCTCGAGCGGGAGCAGTTGATACGCAGTATTTT
d_call: TRBD2
j_call: TRBJ2-3
v_call: TRBV10-3
clone_size: -

cdr3_aa: CASSLKQGGDYGYTF
cdr3_nt: TGTGCCAGCAGCTTAAAACAGGGAGGGGACTATGGCTACACCTTC
d_call: -
j_call: TRBJ1-2
v_call: TRBV5-4
clone_size: few

cdr3_aa: CASSLHVTDRLQETQYF
cdr3_nt: TGTGCCAGCAGCTTACACGTCACTGACAGACTCCAAGAGACCCAGTACTTC
d_call: -
j_call: TRBJ2-5
v_call: TRBV7-9
clone_size: -

cdr3_aa: CASSLASGTGSSPLHF
cdr3_nt: TGTGCCAGCAGCTTGGCTTCAGGGACAGGGAGTTCACCCCTCCACTTT
d_call: TRBD1
j_call: TRBJ1-6
v_call: TRBV5-8
clone_size: -

cdr3_aa: CATSRVVGTGVFYEQYF
cdr3_nt: TGTGCCACCAGCAGAGTCGTGGGAACAGGGGTTTTCTACGAGCAGTACTTC
d_call: TRBD1
j_call: TRBJ2-7
v_call: TRBV15
clone_size: -

cdr3_aa: CASSSGEGGGEETQYF
cdr3_nt: TGTGCCAGCAGCTCGGGGGAGGGGGGGGGTGAAGAGACCCAGTACTTC
d_call: -
j_call: TRBJ2-5
v_call: TRBV27
clone_size: -

cdr3_aa: CASKNEAGRADTQYF
cdr3_nt: TGTGCCAGCAAGAACGAGGCGGGACGCGCAGATACGCAGTATTTT
d_call: -
j_call: TRBJ2-3
v_call: TRBV7-3
clone_size: few

cdr3_aa: CASSPVFGNTIYF
cdr3_nt: TGTGCCAGCAGCCCAGTTTTTGGAAACACCATATATTTT
d_call: -
j_call: TRBJ1-3
v_call: TRBV5-6
clone_size: -

cdr3_aa: CASRHHRAEESGNTIYF
cdr3_nt: TGTGCCAGTAGGCATCACAGGGCGGAGGAATCTGGAAACACCATATATTTT
d_call: -
j_call: TRBJ1-3
v_call: TRBV19
clone_size: -

cdr3_aa: CASRYDRGRSNEQFF
cdr3_nt: TGTGCCAGCAGGTACGACAGGGGGCGCAGCAATGAGCAGTTCTTC
d_call: TRBD1
j_call: TRBJ2-1
v_call: TRBV28
clone_size: -

cdr3_aa: CASSFVPNMLETQYF
cdr3_nt: TGTGCCAGCAGCTTTGTCCCAAACATGTTAGAGACCCAGTACTTC
d_call: -
j_call: TRBJ2-5
v_call: TRBV7-2
clone_size: -

cdr3_aa: CASSLALTGYEQYF
cdr3_nt: TGTGCCAGCAGCTTAGCCTTGACAGGCTACGAGCAGTACTTC
d_call: -
j_call: TRBJ2-7
v_call: TRBV7-2
clone_size: -

cdr3_aa: CASSHPLTGHQPQHF
cdr3_nt: TGTGCCAGCAGTCACCCCCTGACAGGACATCAGCCCCAGCATTTT
d_call: -
j_call: TRBJ1-5
v_call: TRBV28
clone_size: once

cdr3_aa: CASSPLRRGETQYF
cdr3_nt: TGTGCCAGCAGCCCACTCCGACGGGGGGAGACCCAGTACTTC
d_call: -
j_call: TRBJ2-5
v_call: TRBV6-6
clone_size: -